Given below is one T cell receptor beta chain in context. The sample holds other DNA sequences that translate to the same CDR3. With V trimmed by 0 bases and J by 4 bases, 4 bases remained unmatched. The CDR3 sequence is 14 residues long. CDR1 SGHRS and CDR2 YFSETQ come from the germline V gene. Sequencing used immunoSEQ multiplex PCR; TCRdb keeps in-frame clones, though not all of them. The table shows hundreds of thousands of clones, with around 77% occurring only once. This specimen belongs to a study of shared clonotypes between healthy human individuals. The TCR originated in a woman aged 35 to 49 in good health. Some clones in this sample may be carry-over from other donors' samples. This chain links TRBV5-1 with TRBJ2-7; TRBD2 matches 7 bases. Sequences were obtained from PBMCs. DNA of the CDR3: TGCGCCAGCAGCTTGGGGCGGGAGAGGTACGAGCAGTACTTC. Translated: CASSLGRERYEQYF.